This T cell receptor (beta chain) was sequenced for a study of vaccination and CD4 T cells after COVID-19. At the level of the study: Post-vaccination sampling time points for three convalescent patients were day 14 and days 161 to 241. Overlapping spike peptides served as the stimulus for the cells. These peptides came from SARS-CoV-2 and from the common cold coronaviruses HCoV-NL63, HCoV-OC43 and HCoV-229E.

Cultured CD4+ T cell DNA was sequenced using the Oncomine TCR Beta short-read assay. One entry per CDR3 protein, called by TCRdb with MiXCR from the PCR reads. The sample consists of 20,000 to 30,000 distinct CDR3 sequences, 25% to 30% of them appearing once. Stated time point: late sampling 161 to 241 days after vaccination in three convalescent patients. The treatment is: roughly ten-day PBMC culture with coronavirus spike peptide pools or control peptides (ViraFEST assay). Remarks on this clonotype: Its antigen remains unknown.

The sequence was collected from a human donor who had recovered from COVID-19. Source: CD4+ T cells from blood, cultured in vitro, taken about 7 months after SARS-CoV-2 vaccination.

CDR3 DNA sequence: TGTGCCAGCAGCTTAGAGGCGGGAGGCTCCTACGAGCAGTACTTC. As protein: CASSLEAGGSYEQYF. This chain joins TRBV7-9 and TRBJ2-7; 8 bases line up with TRBD2. The junction had 2 bases not matched to a gene; V was cut back by 1 base and J by 0 bases. CDR3 length: 15 residues. Germline CDR1 is SEHNR and CDR2 is FQNEAQ (reference sequence).